This record looks at one T cell receptor (beta chain) sequence and its context. Its specificity is not known. The data stem from a study of CD8+CD57+ T cells in acquired aplastic anemia. General study points: The number of CD8+ CDR3 sequences shared by patients and controls was approximately 30.

The sequenced patients had an expansion of CD8+CD57+ cells seen by flow cytometry. Severe acquired aplastic anemia affected all patients. Genomic DNA, the template, was used for profiling of the TCR beta VDJ and CDR3. One entry per CDR3 protein results from TCRdb running MiXCR on the reads. Among 90,000 to 150,000 distinct CDR3 sequences, 55% to 70% were seen once, and the ten largest hold 25% to 30%. Germline CDR1 and CDR2: SQVTM and ANQGSEA. V was cut by 4 bases and J by 2 bases, with 11 bases left in between. The CDR3 runs 13 residues. Sequenced sample: sorted CD4+, CD8+, or CD8+CD57+ T cells (not recorded which) from PBMCs. This clonotype was obtained from a human donor with aplastic anemia. J is TRBJ1-1 and V is TRBV29-1; possible D gene TRBD1, 6 bases. The CDR3 DNA reads TGCAGCGTTGTTGGCGGGGGCAACACTGAAGCTTTCTTT. It yields the protein CSVVGGGNTEAFF.